This entry lists 26 T cell receptor beta chains sequenced from one sample in a study of blood T cell repertoires in COVID-19. Sequencing used immunoSEQ multiplex PCR; TCRdb keeps in-frame clones, though not all of them. The table shows under 150,000 clones, with approximately 83% occurring only once. The sample comprised peripheral blood. All receptors come from a man aged 35-49 years with active or convalescent COVID-19.

The genes are TRBV4-1 and TRBJ1-4, with 12 bases that match TRBD1. The germline V gene encodes CDR1 MGHRA and CDR2 YSYEKL. The CDR3 has 19 residues. Germline trimming cut 0 bases from V and 2 bases from J; bases unmatched to any gene: 7. CDR3 residues: CASSQDRGQGAKTNEKLFF. DNA for the CDR3: TGCGCCAGCAGCCAAGATCGGGGACAGGGGGCAAAGACTAATGAAAAACTGTTTTTT.

Here the CDR3 DNA reads TGCGCCAGCAGTGAGGACAGCTCCTATGGCTACACCTTC. It codes for CASSEDSSYGYTF. V gene TRBV10-1 combines with J gene TRBJ1-2; the D gene is possibly TRBD1 (5 bases). Germline lookup yields CDR1 WNHNN and CDR2 SYGVQD (reference sequence). The CDR3 spans 13 residues. V gave up 2 bases and J gave up 4 bases, with 8 bases separating them.

The chain carries TRBV7-9 and TRBJ1-1; 9 positions match TRBD1. CDR1 SEHNR and CDR2 FQNEAQ come from the germline V gene (reference sequence). V was clipped by 4 bases and J by 0 bases; unmatched bases: 6. This CDR3 contains 16 residues. Here the CDR3 reads CASSYGDRALNTEAFF. The CDR3 DNA sequence: TGTGCCAGCAGCTATGGGGACAGGGCGTTGAACACTGAAGCTTTCTTT.

This rearrangement joins TRBV30 to TRBJ1-6; a possible D gene is TRBD1 (6 bases). The CDR3 has 15 amino acids. From germline, CDR1 is GTSNPN and CDR2 SVGIG (reference sequence). V was clipped by 0 bases and J by 7 bases, with 13 bases between them. CDR3 loop: CAWSVRVQGNSPLHF. The CDR3 region has the DNA TGTGCCTGGAGTGTACGAGTGCAGGGGAATTCACCCCTCCACTTT.

The V and J genes are TRBV25-1 and TRBJ1-1; 10 bases are a match to TRBD1. Per the germline V gene, CDR1 is MGHDK and CDR2 is SYGVNS. CDR3 length equals 16 residues. V gave up 7 bases and J gave up 4 bases; unmatched junction bases: 12. Written as DNA, the CDR3 is TGTGCCAGCAACCCTAGTGGGACAGGGGTTTTCACTGAAGCTTTCTTT. Translating gives CASNPSGTGVFTEAFF.

V usage is TRBV29-1 and J usage is TRBJ1-2, with TRBD1 identical over 7 bases. The germline gives CDR1 SQVTM, CDR2 ANQGSEA. The V gene end was trimmed by 2 bases and the J gene end by 8 bases; junction bases not matched to a gene: 5. The CDR3 is 12 residues long. In DNA form, the CDR3 reads TGCAGCGTTGAAACCGGGGACAGAGGCTACACCTTC. Its protein product is CSVETGDRGYTF.

The V gene is TRBV2, the J gene TRBJ2-2, with 15 bases matching TRBD2. CDR3 size: 15 residues. Looked up from germline, CDR1 is SNHLY and CDR2 is FYNNEI. V gave up 7 bases and J gave up 7 bases; unmatched junction bases: 4. This chain's CDR3 is CASTPGLAGGGELFF. The CDR3 DNA reads TGTGCCAGCACCCCGGGACTAGCGGGGGGCGGGGAGCTGTTTTTT.

This clone has only one observation. The genes are TRBV18 and TRBJ1-4, with TRBD1 matching over 7 bases. CDR1 is KGHSH, CDR2 LQKENI, per germline. Germline trimming cut 5 bases from V and 5 bases from J; bases unmatched to any gene: 5. This CDR3 contains 14 residues. The CDR3 region has the DNA TGTGCCAGCTCAGCCGGGACAGTCAATGAAAAACTGTTTTTT. Its protein is CASSAGTVNEKLFF.

CDR3 amino acids: CASSPRGGHSEKLFF. The CDR3 region has the DNA TGTGCCAGCAGTCCCCGGGGAGGGCACTCTGAAAAACTGTTTTTT. The chain joins TRBV6-5 to TRBJ1-4, with D unclear. Germline V gene sequence: CDR1 MNHEY, CDR2 SVGAGI. The CDR3 totals 15 residues. V lost 5 bases to trimming and J lost 7 bases, with 17 bases between them.

This chain uses TRBV12-3 or TRBV12-4 with TRBJ2-5; 7 bases line up with TRBD1. The CDR3 is made up of 13 amino acids. The trim removed 7 bases at V and 2 bases at J, leaving 4 bases unmatched. The CDR3 is CASMGQRQETQYF. In nucleotides, the CDR3 is TGTGCCAGCATGGGACAGAGACAAGAGACCCAGTACTTC.

This chain links TRBV6-6 with TRBJ2-1; 9 bases map to TRBD1. This CDR3 contains 14 residues. Trimming removed 3 bases from V and 7 bases from J; junction bases left unmatched: 4. In germline, CDR1 is MNHNY, CDR2 SVGAGI (reference sequence). In nucleotides, the CDR3 is TGTGCCAGCAGTTATACCGGGACAGGGAATGAGCAGTTCTTC. Amino acids: CASSYTGTGNEQFF.

In its sample, this clone was seen once. The rearrangement joins TRBV14 to TRBJ2-7; a weak D match, TRBD2 (6 bases). Germline V lookup: CDR1 SGHDN, CDR2 FVKESK. The V and J ends lost 1 base and 0 bases respectively, with 10 bases between them. The CDR3 loop spans 15 amino acids. The CDR3 reads CASSQGFGSSYEQYF. CDR3 DNA sequence: TGTGCCAGCAGCCAAGGTTTCGGGAGCTCCTACGAGCAGTACTTC.

CDR3 residues: CSGSRGYTYEQYF. The CDR3 bases are TGCAGCGGAAGCCGAGGCTATACCTACGAGCAGTACTTC. This chain joins TRBV29-1 and TRBJ2-7; the D is unclear. Germline CDR1 is SQVTM and CDR2 is ANQGSEA. The length of the CDR3 is 13 residues. Between the trimmed V and J ends, which lost 7 bases and 2 bases, there was a span of 15 bases.

There are a few counts of this clone. The chain has TRBV5-1 and TRBJ2-7, with 10 bases lining up with TRBD1. The CDR3 is made up of 17 amino acids. J was trimmed by 0 bases and V by 4 bases; bases with no gene match: 10. CDR1 and CDR2 (germline): SGHRS, YFSETQ. The CDR3 is CASSLSTGGLNSYEQYF. The CDR3 coding sequence is TGCGCCAGCAGCCTATCGACAGGGGGCTTAAACTCCTACGAGCAGTACTTC.

The chain is built from TRBV5-1 and TRBJ2-7, with D maybe TRBD1 (6 bases). Trimming pared 4 bases from V and 5 bases from J, leaving 10 bases between. This CDR3 region has 12 residues. The germline CDR1 and CDR2 sequences are SGHRS and YFSETQ. This CDR3 reads CASSTQGNEQYF. DNA of the CDR3: TGCGCCAGCAGCACGCAGGGGAACGAGCAGTACTTC.

The chain has TRBV19 and TRBJ1-4; D not resolved. Germline CDR1 is LNHDA and CDR2 is SQIVND (reference sequence). Trimming cost V 10 bases and J 0 bases, with 15 bases left between them. This CDR3 comprises 15 residues. The CDR3 loop is CATRNHGATNEKLFF. The DNA for the CDR3 is TGTGCCACCCGAAACCACGGTGCAACTAATGAAAAACTGTTTTTT.

The chain is built from TRBV29-1 and TRBJ1-5, with TRBD1 matching 7 bases. Germline V gives CDR1 SQVTM, CDR2 ANQGSEA. V lost 4 bases and J lost 0; bases outside the gene matches: 6. CDR3 length: 15 residues. CDR3 protein: CSVVIGTDSNQPQHF. In nucleotides, the CDR3 is TGCAGCGTTGTAATCGGGACAGATAGCAATCAGCCCCAGCATTTT.

The rearrangement uses TRBV9 and TRBJ1-4; 8 nucleotides align to TRBD1. CDR3 length equals 16 residues. The germline V gene encodes CDR1 SGDLS and CDR2 YYNGEE. Trimming at V came to 0 bases and at J to 4 bases, leaving 5 bases not matched to a gene. The CDR3 loop is CASSVGTTGGNEKLFF. CDR3 DNA sequence: TGTGCCAGCAGCGTAGGGACTACAGGGGGTAATGAAAAACTGTTTTTT. Using reference TRBV9 and TRBJ1-4 for the parts outside the CDR3, the full variable domain is DSGVTQTPKHLITATGQRVTLRCSPRSGDLSVYWYQQSLDQGLQFLIQYYNGEERAKGNILERFSAQQFPDLHSELNLSSLELGDSALYFCASSVGTTGGNEKLFFGSGTQLSVL.

The rearrangement links TRBV9 to TRBJ2-2, with 7 bases lining up with TRBD1. The ends lost 0 bases at V and 0 bases at J; junction bases unmatched: 2. CDR1 SGDLS and CDR2 YYNGEE come from the germline V gene. The CDR3 totals 16 residues. DNA for the CDR3: TGTGCCAGCAGCGTAGAGGGGGCCCCGAACACCGGGGAGCTGTTTTTT. This sequence encodes CASSVEGAPNTGELFF.

V gene TRBV9 combines with J gene TRBJ2-1, with 11 bases matching TRBD2. CDR1 is SGDLS, CDR2 YYNGEE, per germline. V was clipped by 0 bases and J by 7 bases; unmatched bases: 6. The CDR3 extends over 16 amino acids. The CDR3 spells CASSVGISGGENEQFF. CDR3 in DNA: TGTGCCAGCAGCGTAGGAATTAGCGGGGGGGAAAATGAGCAGTTCTTC.

The chain recombines TRBV10-3 with TRBJ2-7, with 8 bases fitting TRBD1. The CDR3 has 15 amino acids. Trimming removed 4 bases from V and 7 bases from J; junction bases left unmatched: 12. The germline gives CDR1 ENHRY, CDR2 SYGVKD. For the CDR3, the DNA is TGTGCCATCAGTGGGGATCAGGGGGCGCGTCAAGAGCAGTACTTC. Translating gives CAISGDQGARQEQYF.

This chain joins TRBV5-1 and TRBJ1-3; D gene uncertain. CDR3 length: 15 amino acids. Deletions cut 3 bases from V and 0 bases from J, with 10 bases between. CDR1 is SGHRS and CDR2 is YFSETQ in the germline V gene. As DNA, the CDR3 is TGCGCCAGCAGCTCCGGAGAGCTCTCTGGAAACACCATATATTTT. The encoded protein is CASSSGELSGNTIYF.

J is TRBJ1-5 and V is TRBV28; D is ambiguous. Germline CDR1 MDHEN, CDR2 SYDVKM. This CDR3 spans 15 amino acids. V was cut by 3 bases and J by 4 bases, with 13 bases left in between. Here the CDR3 DNA reads TGTGCCAGCAGTTTTATAACGACAAAAAATCAGCCCCAGCATTTT. As protein: CASSFITTKNQPQHF.

V and J are TRBV10-3 and TRBJ1-2; no firm D call. The germline gives CDR1 ENHRY, CDR2 SYGVKD. The CDR3 length is 15 residues. V lost 2 bases and J lost 8, with 18 bases in between. The CDR3 loop reads CAISEKREGTGGYTF. Written as DNA, the CDR3 is TGTGCCATCAGTGAGAAGAGAGAGGGCACCGGCGGCTACACCTTC.

Comments on this clone: Other DNA sequences of this sample code for an identical CDR3. The chain combines TRBV9 with TRBJ1-1; D is unresolved. Trimming stripped 0 bases from V and 0 bases from J, with 6 bases between. The CDR3 totals 14 residues. Germline CDR1 reads SGDLS; CDR2 reads YYNGEE. The CDR3: CASSVGGVNTEAFF. The CDR3 DNA sequence: TGTGCCAGCAGCGTAGGCGGGGTGAACACTGAAGCTTTCTTT.

The chain joins TRBV3-1 (or the pseudogene TRBV3-2) to TRBJ2-7; D is possibly TRBD1 (6 bases). Germline V gene lookup returns CDR1 LGHDT and CDR2 YNNKEL (reference sequence). The CDR3 has 13 amino acids. V was shortened by 1 base and J by 6 bases, with 10 bases between the two germline ends. CDR3 DNA sequence: TGTGCCAGCAGCCAAGTTAACAGGGTCGAGCAGTACTTC. This gives the protein CASSQVNRVEQYF.